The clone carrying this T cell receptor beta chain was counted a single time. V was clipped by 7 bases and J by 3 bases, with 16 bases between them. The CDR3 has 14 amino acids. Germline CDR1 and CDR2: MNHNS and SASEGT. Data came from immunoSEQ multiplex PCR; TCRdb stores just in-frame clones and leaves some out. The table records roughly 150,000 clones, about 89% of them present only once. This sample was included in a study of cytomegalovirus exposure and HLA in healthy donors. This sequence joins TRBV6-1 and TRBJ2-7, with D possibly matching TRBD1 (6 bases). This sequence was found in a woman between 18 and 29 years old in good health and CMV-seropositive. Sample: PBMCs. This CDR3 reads CASNQIGQHYEQYF. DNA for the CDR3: TGTGCCAGCAATCAAATCGGACAGCACTACGAGCAGTACTTC.